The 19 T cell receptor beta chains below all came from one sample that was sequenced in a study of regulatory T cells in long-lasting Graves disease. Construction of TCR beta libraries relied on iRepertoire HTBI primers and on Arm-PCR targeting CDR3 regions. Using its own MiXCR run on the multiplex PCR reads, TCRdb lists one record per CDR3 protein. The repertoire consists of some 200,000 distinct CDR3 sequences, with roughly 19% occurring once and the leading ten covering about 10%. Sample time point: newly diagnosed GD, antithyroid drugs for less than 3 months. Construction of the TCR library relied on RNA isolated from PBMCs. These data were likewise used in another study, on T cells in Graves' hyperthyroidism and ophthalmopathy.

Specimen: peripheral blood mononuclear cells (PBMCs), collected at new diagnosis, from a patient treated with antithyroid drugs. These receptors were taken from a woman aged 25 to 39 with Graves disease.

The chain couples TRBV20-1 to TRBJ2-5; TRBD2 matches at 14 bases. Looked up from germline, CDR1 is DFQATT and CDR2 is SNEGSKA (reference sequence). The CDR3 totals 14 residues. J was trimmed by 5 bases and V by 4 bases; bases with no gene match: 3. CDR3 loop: CSATGLAGVETQYF. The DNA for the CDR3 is TGCAGTGCTACGGGACTAGCGGGAGTGGAGACCCAGTACTTC.

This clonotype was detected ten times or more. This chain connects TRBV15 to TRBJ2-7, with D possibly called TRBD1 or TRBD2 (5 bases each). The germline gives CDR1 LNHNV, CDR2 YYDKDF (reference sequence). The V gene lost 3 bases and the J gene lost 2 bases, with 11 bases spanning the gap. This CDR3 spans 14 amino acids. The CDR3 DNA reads TGTGCCACCAGCAGCCTTAGGGGAGCCTACGAGCAGTACTTC. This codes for CATSSLRGAYEQYF.

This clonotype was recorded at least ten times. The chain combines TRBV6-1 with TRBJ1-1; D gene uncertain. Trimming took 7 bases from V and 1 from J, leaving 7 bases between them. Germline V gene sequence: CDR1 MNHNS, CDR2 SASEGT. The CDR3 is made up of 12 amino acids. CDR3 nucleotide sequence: TGTGCCAGCAAAGGCGGGAACACTGAAGCTTTCTTT. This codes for CASKGGNTEAFF.

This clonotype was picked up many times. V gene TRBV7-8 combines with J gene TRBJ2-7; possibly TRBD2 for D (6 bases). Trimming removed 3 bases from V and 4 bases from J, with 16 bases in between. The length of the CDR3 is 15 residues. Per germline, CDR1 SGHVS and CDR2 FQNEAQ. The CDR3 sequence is CASSFQRALLYEQYF. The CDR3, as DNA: TGTGCCAGCAGCTTTCAGCGGGCCTTACTATACGAGCAGTACTTC.

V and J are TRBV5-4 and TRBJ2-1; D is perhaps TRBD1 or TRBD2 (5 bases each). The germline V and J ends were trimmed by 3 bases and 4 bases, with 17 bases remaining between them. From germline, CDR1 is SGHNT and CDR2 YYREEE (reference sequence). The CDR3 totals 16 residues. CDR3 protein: CASSSGWTKGYNEQFF. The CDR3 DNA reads TGTGCCAGCAGCTCGGGGTGGACGAAGGGGTACAATGAGCAGTTCTTC.

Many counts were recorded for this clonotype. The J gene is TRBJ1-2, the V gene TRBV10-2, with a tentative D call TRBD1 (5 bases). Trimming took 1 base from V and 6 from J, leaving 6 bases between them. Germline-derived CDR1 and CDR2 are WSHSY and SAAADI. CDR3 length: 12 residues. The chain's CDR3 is CASSELGDGYTF. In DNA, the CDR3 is TGCGCCAGCAGTGAGTTGGGGGATGGCTACACCTTC.

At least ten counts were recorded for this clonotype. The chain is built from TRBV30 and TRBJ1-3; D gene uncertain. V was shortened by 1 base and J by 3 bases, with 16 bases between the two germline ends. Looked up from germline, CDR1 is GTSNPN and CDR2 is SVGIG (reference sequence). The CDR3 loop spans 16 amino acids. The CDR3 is CAWSENTGGLGNTIYF. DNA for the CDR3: TGTGCCTGGAGTGAAAATACTGGCGGCCTTGGAAACACCATATATTTT.

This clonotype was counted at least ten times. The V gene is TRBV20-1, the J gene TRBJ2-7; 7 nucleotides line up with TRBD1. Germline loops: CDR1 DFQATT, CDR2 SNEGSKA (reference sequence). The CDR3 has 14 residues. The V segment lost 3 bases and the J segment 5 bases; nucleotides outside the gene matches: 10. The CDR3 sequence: CSASTDREYDEQYF. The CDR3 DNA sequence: TGCAGTGCTAGTACAGACAGGGAATACGACGAGCAGTACTTC.

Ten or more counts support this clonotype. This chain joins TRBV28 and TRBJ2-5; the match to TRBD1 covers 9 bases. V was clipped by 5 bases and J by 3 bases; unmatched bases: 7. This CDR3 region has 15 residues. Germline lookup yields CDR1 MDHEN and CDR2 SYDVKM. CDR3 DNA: TGTGCCAGCAGTCCAGGGACAGGGAGAGAAGAGACCCAGTACTTC. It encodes CASSPGTGREETQYF.

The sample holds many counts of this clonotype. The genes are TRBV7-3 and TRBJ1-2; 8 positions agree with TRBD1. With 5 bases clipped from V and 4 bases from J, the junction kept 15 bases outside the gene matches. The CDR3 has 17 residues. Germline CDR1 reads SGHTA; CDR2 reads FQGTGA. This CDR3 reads CASSPGQGKAGAYGYTF. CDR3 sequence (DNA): TGTGCCAGCAGCCCCGGACAGGGAAAGGCTGGGGCCTATGGCTACACCTTC.

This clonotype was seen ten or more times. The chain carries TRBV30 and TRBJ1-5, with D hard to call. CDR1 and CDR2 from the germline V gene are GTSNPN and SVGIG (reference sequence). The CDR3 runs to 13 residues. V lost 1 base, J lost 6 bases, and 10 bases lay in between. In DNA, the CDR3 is TGTGCCTGGAGTGAGGCCTTAGGTCAGCCCCAGCATTTT. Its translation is CAWSEALGQPQHF.

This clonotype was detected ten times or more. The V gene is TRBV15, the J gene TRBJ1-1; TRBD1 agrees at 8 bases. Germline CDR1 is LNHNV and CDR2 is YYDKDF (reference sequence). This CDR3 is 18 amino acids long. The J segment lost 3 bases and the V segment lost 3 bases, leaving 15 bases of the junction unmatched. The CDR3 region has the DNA TGTGCCACCAGCAGCGCCGTATGGACAGGGCGAGTTGACACTGAAGCTTTCTTT. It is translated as CATSSAVWTGRVDTEAFF.

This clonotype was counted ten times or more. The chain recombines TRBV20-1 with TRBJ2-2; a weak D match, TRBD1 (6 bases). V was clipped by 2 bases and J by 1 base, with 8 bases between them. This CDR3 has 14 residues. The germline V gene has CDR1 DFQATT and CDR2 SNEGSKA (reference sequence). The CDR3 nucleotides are TGCAGTGCTAGAAAACAGGGGAACACCGGGGAGCTGTTTTTT. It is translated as CSARKQGNTGELFF.

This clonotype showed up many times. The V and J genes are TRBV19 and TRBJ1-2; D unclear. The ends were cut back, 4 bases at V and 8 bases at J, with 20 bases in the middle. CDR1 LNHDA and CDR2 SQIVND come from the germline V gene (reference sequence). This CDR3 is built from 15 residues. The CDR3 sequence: CASSRPVGLLDGYTF. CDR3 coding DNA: TGTGCCAGTAGTAGACCGGTAGGCCTTTTGGACGGCTACACCTTC.

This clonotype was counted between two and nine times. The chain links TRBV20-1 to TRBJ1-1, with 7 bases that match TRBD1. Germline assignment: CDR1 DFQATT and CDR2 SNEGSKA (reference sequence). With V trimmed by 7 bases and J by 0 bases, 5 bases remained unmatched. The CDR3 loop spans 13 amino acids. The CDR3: CSGKGALNTEAFF. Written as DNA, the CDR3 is TGCAGTGGCAAGGGGGCTCTGAACACTGAAGCTTTCTTT.

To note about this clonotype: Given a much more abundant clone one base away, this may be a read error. CDR3: CASSVGQESTEQFF. DNA for the CDR3: TGTGCCAGCAGCGTAGGACAGGAGAGCACTGAGCAGTTCTTC. The chain carries TRBV6-2 or TRBV6-3 and TRBJ2-1; 7 nucleotides match TRBD1. This CDR3 has 14 residues. Germline loops: CDR1 MNHEY, CDR2 SVGEGT. Germline trimming cut 6 bases from V and 9 bases from J; bases unmatched to any gene: 11.

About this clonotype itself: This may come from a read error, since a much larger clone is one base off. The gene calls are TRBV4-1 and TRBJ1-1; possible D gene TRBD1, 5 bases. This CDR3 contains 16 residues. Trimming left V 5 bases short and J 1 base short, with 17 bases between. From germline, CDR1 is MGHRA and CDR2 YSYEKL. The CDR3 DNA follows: TGCGCCAGCAGCTCCTCCCCACAGGACGGGAACACTGAAGCTTTCTTT. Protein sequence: CASSSSPQDGNTEAFF.

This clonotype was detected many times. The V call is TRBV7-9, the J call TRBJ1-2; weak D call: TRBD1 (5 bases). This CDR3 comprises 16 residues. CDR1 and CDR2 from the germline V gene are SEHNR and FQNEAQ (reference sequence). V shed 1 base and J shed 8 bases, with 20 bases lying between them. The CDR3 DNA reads TGTGCCAGCAGCTTAGAGGGGTGGGAACTAACCATGGGCTACACCTTC. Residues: CASSLEGWELTMGYTF.

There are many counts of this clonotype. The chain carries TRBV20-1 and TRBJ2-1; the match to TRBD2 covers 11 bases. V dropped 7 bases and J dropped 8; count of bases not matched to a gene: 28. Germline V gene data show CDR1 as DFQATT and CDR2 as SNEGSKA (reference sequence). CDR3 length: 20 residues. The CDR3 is CSVPRWQGGIGLAGGDEQFF. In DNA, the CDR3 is TGCAGTGTCCCTCGGTGGCAGGGAGGAATCGGGCTAGCGGGAGGCGATGAGCAGTTCTTC.